The 10 T cell receptor beta chains presented below share a single source sample, sequenced in a study of cytomegalovirus exposure and HLA in healthy donors. Clones were sequenced by immunoSEQ multiplex PCR, and TCRdb holds only the in-frame ones, with some missing. This sample yields about 82,000 clones, of which 95% are seen a single time; about 0.7% belongs to the top ten. The sequencing input was PBMCs. These receptor sequences come from a woman between 18 and 29 years old in good health and CMV-seronegative.

The chain links TRBV28 to TRBJ1-2, with 9 bases that match TRBD1. CDR1 and CDR2 from the germline V gene are MDHEN and SYDVKM. The CDR3 has 15 residues. Trimming at V came to 5 bases and at J to 4 bases, leaving 8 bases not matched to a gene. CDR3 DNA sequence: TGTGCCAGCAGTCGGGACAGGGTTCGGGCCTATGGCTACACCTTC. It specifies CASSRDRVRAYGYTF.

V is TRBV19 and J is TRBJ1-5, with unresolved D. V dropped 2 bases and J dropped 3 bases, with 2 bases sitting between them. CDR1 is LNHDA, CDR2 SQIVND, per germline (reference sequence). CDR3 length: 12 residues. In DNA form, the CDR3 reads TGTGCCAGTAGTATACACAATCAGCCCCAGCATTTT. Translated, it gives CASSIHNQPQHF.

The V gene is TRBV25-1, the J gene TRBJ2-1; no reliable D call. Looked up from germline, CDR1 is MGHDK and CDR2 is SYGVNS. Trimming pared 4 bases from V and 3 bases from J, leaving 7 bases between. The length of the CDR3 is 13 residues. DNA of the CDR3: TGTGCCAGCAGTGGGCAAAACTACAATGAGCAGTTCTTC. The encoded protein is CASSGQNYNEQFF.

CDR3 region: CASTPGLASYNEQFF. In DNA form, the CDR3 reads TGTGCCAGCACACCCGGACTAGCGAGCTACAATGAGCAGTTCTTC. The chain couples TRBV5-6 to TRBJ2-1; TRBD2 matches at 9 bases. There are 15 residues in the CDR3. The germline gives CDR1 SGHDT, CDR2 YYEEEE. V was pared by 6 bases and J by 3 bases, with 7 bases of the junction left unmatched.

The chain combines TRBV5-1 with TRBJ1-2; no clear D gene. The CDR3 is made up of 13 amino acids. V dropped 4 bases and J dropped 7 bases, with 14 bases sitting between them. Germline V gene sequence: CDR1 SGHRS, CDR2 YFSETQ. In DNA form, the CDR3 reads TGCGCCAGCAGCCTCGGGAGTAGTAGTGGCTACACCTTC. Its protein product is CASSLGSSSGYTF.

The V call is TRBV16, the J call TRBJ1-1, with D uncertain. This CDR3 is 15 amino acids long. Trimming left V 1 base short and J 4 bases short, with 13 bases between. Germline V gene data show CDR1 as KGHSY and CDR2 as FQNENV. The CDR3, as DNA: TGTGCCAGCAGCCAATTTGGAGGTGGTGGCACTGAAGCTTTCTTT. Residues: CASSQFGGGGTEAFF.

The chain is built from TRBV29-1 and TRBJ2-7, with TRBD2 identical over 8 bases. Germline values: CDR1 SQVTM, CDR2 ANQGSEA. V dropped 2 bases and J dropped 11; count of bases not matched to a gene: 14. CDR3 size: 14 residues. The CDR3 loop reads CSVEPAGAWGLEYF. For the CDR3, the DNA is TGCAGCGTTGAACCAGCGGGAGCCTGGGGTTTGGAGTACTTC.

V and J are TRBV4-1 and TRBJ1-2, with D possibly being TRBD1 (5 bases). The CDR3 is 17 amino acids. Germline V gene data show CDR1 as MGHRA and CDR2 as YSYEKL. V lost 1 base and J 4 bases, leaving 19 bases between the germline ends. CDR3 residues: CASSQGSRAFLFYGYTF. DNA for the CDR3: TGCGCCAGCAGCCAAGGGAGCAGGGCCTTTCTCTTCTATGGCTACACCTTC.

This clone appeared a single time. CDR3 coding DNA: TGTGCCTGGAGTGGGGGAGGAGAGTATGGCTACACCTTC. Its translation: CAWSGGGEYGYTF. The chain is built from TRBV30 and TRBJ1-2, with D unresolved. With 1 base removed from V and 5 bases from J, the gap between germline ends came to 11 bases. Per the germline V gene, CDR1 is GTSNPN and CDR2 is SVGIG (reference sequence). The CDR3 loop spans 13 amino acids.

The V call is TRBV5-8, the J call TRBJ2-2; TRBD2 matches 9 bases. V was pared by 3 bases and J by 3 bases, with 3 bases of the junction left unmatched. CDR3 length: 15 amino acids. Germline V gene data show CDR1 as SGHTS and CDR2 as YDEGEE. CDR3 sequence: CASSSRLADTGELFF. The CDR3 nucleotides are TGTGCCAGCAGCTCCCGACTAGCGGACACCGGGGAGCTGTTTTTT.